A selection of T cell receptor beta chains follows, all from one sample in a study of T-cell memory formation after mild COVID-19. From the 5' RACE reads, TCRdb called clonotypes with MiXCR, one entry per CDR3 protein. Among 35,000 to 55,000 distinct CDR3 sequences listed, less than 9.5% were seen once. Sequenced input: PBMCs or a T cell subset sorted from them (not recorded which). The receptors stem from an adult woman who had mild COVID-19 (a few samples of this study predate the infection). Cell type and time point are not known. Each CDR3 is given without its conserved first and last residue.

CDR3: ATSAGTSGGFETQY
V: TRBV24-1

CDR3: ASSATTGDQETQY
V: TRBV5-6

CDR3: ASSLGDTKGQMNTEAF
V: TRBV7-9

CDR3: ASNRFGSYEQY
V: TRBV12-3/TRBV12-4

CDR3: ASRKGTEFPYEQY
V: TRBV12-3/TRBV12-4

CDR3: ASSYRGRLDGYT
V: TRBV12-3/TRBV12-4

CDR3: ASSSKTGPVGGYT
V: TRBV7-3

CDR3: SASQDRKAF
V: TRBV20-1

CDR3: ASSLDQGVSNTGELF
V: TRBV7-9

CDR3: AWTTLGGKADNEQF
V: TRBV30

CDR3: SVNYDGHPYEQY
V: TRBV29-1

CDR3: SVLGESDYGYT
V: TRBV29-1

CDR3: ASSPGRKNTEAF
V: TRBV18

CDR3: ASSLGPDLWRYEQY
V: TRBV5-1

CDR3: ATSNNLQSFYGYT
V: TRBV15

CDR3: ASSSGRGDNEQF
V: TRBV7-9

CDR3: ASSLAAGNTSPLH
V: TRBV5-1

CDR3: ASSLVKPVGQPQH
V: TRBV9

CDR3: ASSVGNMPPNNEQF
V: TRBV9

CDR3: ASIIDGGYEQY
V: TRBV28

CDR3: ASSEVAGDFNEQY
V: TRBV6-1

CDR3: ASSDRSQRGSPLH
V: TRBV3-1

CDR3: ASSLAILAGGSSYNEQF
V: TRBV5-6

CDR3: ASSVGGTVRNEQF
V: TRBV9

CDR3: ASSLSRDRVRTGELF
V: TRBV11-2

CDR3: ATLRDRAGANVLT
V: TRBV2

CDR3: ATSTGTAKNIQY
V: TRBV5-1

CDR3: ASSLHRADTQY
V: TRBV7-7

CDR3: ASSLGREGRLNT
V: TRBV12-3/TRBV12-4

CDR3: SVRDRSDTGELF
V: TRBV29-1

CDR3: ASSLARAGSGNTIY
V: TRBV7-2

CDR3: ASSLAGDEQF
V: TRBV5-1

CDR3: ASSRRTDNQPQH
V: TRBV2

CDR3: ASSFGTVWSGHTKETQY
V: TRBV7-9

CDR3: ASSPDSDTEAF
V: TRBV5-5

CDR3: ASSRVNSGGEQF
V: TRBV4-1

CDR3: ASSFSQVSEAF
V: TRBV7-6

CDR3: ASNPSMGTSGTYEQY
V: TRBV2

CDR3: ASSRQNYEQY
V: TRBV18

CDR3: ASSDTPGGPSGELF
V: TRBV6-4

CDR3: ASSSSPGEQF
V: TRBV7-2

CDR3: ASSFLAGGNNEQF
V: TRBV5-6

CDR3: ATSRDGQLNTGELF
V: TRBV15

CDR3: AIQPGRSGNTIY
V: TRBV10-3

CDR3: ASNAGTSAINEQF
V: TRBV7-2

CDR3: ASSRDRVSEQY
V: TRBV4-3

CDR3: ATSREASGGYEQY
V: TRBV15